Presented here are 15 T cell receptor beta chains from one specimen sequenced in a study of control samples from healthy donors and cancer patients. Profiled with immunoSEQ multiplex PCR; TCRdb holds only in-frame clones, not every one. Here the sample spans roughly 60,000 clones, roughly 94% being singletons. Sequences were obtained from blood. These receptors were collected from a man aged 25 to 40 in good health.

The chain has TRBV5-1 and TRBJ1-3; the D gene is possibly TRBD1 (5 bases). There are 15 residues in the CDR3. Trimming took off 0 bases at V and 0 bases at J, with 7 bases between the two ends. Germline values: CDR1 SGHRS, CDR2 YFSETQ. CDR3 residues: CASSLEGSSGNTIYF. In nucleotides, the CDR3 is TGCGCCAGCAGCTTGGAGGGGTCCTCTGGAAACACCATATATTTT.

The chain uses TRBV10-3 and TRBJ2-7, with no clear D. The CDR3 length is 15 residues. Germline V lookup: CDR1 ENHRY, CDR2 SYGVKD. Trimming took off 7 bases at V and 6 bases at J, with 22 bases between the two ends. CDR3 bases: TGTGCCATCAAAAGCCTAACGGGCCCTCCGGGCGAGCAGTACTTC. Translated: CAIKSLTGPPGEQYF.

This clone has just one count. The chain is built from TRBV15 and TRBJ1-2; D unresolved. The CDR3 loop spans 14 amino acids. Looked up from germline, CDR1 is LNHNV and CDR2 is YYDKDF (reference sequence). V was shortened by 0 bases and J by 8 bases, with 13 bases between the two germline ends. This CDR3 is CATSRDSSGGGYTF. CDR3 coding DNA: TGTGCCACCAGCAGAGATAGTTCAGGCGGCGGCTACACCTTC.

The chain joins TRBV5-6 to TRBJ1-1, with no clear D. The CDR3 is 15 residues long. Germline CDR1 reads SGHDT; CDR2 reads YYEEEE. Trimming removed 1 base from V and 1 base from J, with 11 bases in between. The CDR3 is CASSLIRLTNTEAFF. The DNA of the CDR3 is TGTGCCAGCAGCTTGATAAGGTTGACGAACACTGAAGCTTTCTTT.

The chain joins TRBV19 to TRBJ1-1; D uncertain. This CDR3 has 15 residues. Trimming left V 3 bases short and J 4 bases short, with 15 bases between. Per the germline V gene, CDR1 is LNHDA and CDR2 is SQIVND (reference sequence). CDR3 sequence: CASSIQALSSTEAFF. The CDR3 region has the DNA TGTGCCAGTAGTATCCAGGCGCTTTCAAGCACTGAAGCTTTCTTT.

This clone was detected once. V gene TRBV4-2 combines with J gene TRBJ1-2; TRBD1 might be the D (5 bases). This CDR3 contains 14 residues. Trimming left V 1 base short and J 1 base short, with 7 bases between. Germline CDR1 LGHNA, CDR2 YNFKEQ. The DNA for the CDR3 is TGTGCCAGCAGCCAAGCAGGGAATAACTATGGCTACACCTTC. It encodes CASSQAGNNYGYTF.

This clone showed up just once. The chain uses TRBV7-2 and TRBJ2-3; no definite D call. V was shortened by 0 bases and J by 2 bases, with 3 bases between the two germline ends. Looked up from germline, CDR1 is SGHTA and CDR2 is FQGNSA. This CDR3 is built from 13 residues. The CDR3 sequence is CASSLAVTDTQYF. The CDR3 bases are TGTGCCAGCAGCTTAGCAGTCACAGATACGCAGTATTTT.

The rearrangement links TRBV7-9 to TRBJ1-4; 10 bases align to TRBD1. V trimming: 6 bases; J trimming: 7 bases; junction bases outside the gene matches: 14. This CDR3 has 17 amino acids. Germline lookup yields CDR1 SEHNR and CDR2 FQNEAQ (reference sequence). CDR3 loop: CASRPPGQGLWGEKLFF. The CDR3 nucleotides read TGTGCCAGCAGGCCACCGGGACAGGGGCTTTGGGGTGAAAAACTGTTTTTT.

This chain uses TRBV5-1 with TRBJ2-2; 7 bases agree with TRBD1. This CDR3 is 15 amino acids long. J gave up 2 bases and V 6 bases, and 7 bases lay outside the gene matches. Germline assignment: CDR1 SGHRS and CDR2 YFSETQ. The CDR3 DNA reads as TGCGCCAGCACCTTAGACAGGGTCAACACCGGGGAGCTGTTTTTT. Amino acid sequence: CASTLDRVNTGELFF.

The CDR3 spells CASSLGGTNNSPLHF. The CDR3, as DNA: TGTGCCAGCAGCTTGGGTGGGACAAATAATTCACCCCTCCACTTT. The chain couples TRBV5-6 to TRBJ1-6, with TRBD1 as a possible D gene (6 bases). Trimming took off 0 bases at V and 5 bases at J, with 9 bases between the two ends. This CDR3 spans 15 amino acids. Germline V lookup: CDR1 SGHDT, CDR2 YYEEEE.

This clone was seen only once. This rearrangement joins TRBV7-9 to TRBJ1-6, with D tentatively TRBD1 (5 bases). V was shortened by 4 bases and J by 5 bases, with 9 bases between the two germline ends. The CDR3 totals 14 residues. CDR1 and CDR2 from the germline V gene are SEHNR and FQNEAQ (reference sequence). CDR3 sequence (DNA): TGTGCCAGCAGCTCGCAGGGTGATAATTCACCCCTCCACTTT. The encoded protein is CASSSQGDNSPLHF.

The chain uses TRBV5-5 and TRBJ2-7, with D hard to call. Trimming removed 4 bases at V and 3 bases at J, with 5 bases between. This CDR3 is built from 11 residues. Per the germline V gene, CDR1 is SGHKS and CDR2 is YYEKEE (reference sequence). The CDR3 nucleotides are TGTGCCAGCAGCCAGAGCTACGAGCAGTACTTC. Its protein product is CASSQSYEQYF.

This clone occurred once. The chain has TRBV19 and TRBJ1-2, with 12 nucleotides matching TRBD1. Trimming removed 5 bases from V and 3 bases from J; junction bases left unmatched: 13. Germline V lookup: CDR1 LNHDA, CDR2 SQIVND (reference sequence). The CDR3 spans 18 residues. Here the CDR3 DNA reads TGTGCCAGTAGTCTCCGGGACAGGGGGCAGTTTTTGGACTATGGCTACACCTTC. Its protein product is CASSLRDRGQFLDYGYTF.

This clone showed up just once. CDR3 amino acids: CASSLQGGANYGYTF. CDR3 coding DNA: TGTGCCAGCAGTTTGCAGGGGGGAGCTAACTATGGCTACACCTTC. This sequence joins TRBV6-5 and TRBJ1-2; 7 bases fit TRBD1. Germline assignment: CDR1 MNHEY and CDR2 SVGAGI. J was trimmed by 0 bases and V by 4 bases; bases with no gene match: 5. This CDR3 is 15 amino acids long.

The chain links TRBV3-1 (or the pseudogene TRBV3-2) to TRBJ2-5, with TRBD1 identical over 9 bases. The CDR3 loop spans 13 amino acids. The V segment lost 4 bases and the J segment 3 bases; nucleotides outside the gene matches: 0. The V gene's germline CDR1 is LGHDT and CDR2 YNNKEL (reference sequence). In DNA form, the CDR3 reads TGTGCCAGCAGCCGACAGGGGGAAGAGACCCAGTACTTC. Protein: CASSRQGEETQYF.